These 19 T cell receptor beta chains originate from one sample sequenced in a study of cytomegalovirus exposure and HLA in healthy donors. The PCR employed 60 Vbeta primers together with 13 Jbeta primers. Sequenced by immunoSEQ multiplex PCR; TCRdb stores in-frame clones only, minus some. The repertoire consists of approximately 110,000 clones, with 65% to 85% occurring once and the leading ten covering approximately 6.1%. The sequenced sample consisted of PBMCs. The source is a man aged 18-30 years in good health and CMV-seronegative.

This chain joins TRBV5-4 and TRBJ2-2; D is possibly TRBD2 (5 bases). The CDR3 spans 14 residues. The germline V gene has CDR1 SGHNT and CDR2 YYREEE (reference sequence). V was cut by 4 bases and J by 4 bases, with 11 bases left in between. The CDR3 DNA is TGTGCCAGCAGCCGGGTTGGGAGCACCGGGGAGCTGTTTTTT. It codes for CASSRVGSTGELFF.

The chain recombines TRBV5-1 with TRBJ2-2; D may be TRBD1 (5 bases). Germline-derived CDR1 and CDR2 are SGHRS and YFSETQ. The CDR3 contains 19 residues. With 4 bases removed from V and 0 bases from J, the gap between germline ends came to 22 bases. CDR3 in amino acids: CASSIRQRGLFANTGELFF. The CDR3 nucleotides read TGCGCCAGCAGCATCCGACAGAGAGGCCTGTTCGCGAACACCGGGGAGCTGTTTTTT.

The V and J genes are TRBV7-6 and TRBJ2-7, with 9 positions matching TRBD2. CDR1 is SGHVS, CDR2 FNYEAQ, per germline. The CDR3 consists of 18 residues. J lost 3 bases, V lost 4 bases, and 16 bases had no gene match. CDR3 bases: TGTGCCAGCAGCTGGGGGGAGGAGCGGGAGGTTAGGAGCTACGAGCAGTACTTC. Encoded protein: CASSWGEEREVRSYEQYF.

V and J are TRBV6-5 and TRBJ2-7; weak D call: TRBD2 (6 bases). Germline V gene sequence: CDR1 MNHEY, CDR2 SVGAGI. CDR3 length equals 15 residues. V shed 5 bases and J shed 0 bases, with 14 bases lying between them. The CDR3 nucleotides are TGTGCCAGCAGTGCCAGGGACTCGATCTCCTACGAGCAGTACTTC. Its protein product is CASSARDSISYEQYF.

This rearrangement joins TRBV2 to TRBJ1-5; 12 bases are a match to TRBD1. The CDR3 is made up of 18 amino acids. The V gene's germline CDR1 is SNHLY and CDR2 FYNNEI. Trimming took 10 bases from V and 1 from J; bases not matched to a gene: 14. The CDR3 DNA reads TGTGCCACGTCGACCCGGGGACAGGGGGCAAGAAGCAATCAGCCCCAGCATTTT. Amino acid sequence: CATSTRGQGARSNQPQHF.

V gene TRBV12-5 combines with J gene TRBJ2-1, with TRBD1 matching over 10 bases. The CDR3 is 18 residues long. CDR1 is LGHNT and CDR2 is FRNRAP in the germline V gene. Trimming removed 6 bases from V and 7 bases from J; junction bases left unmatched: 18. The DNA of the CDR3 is TGTGCTAGTGGCCGGGACTGGAACCGGGACAGGGGTAATAATGAGCAGTTCTTC. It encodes CASGRDWNRDRGNNEQFF.

The CDR3 reads CASSSDRGNEQFF. In DNA, the CDR3 is TGTGCCAGCAGCTCCGACAGGGGCAATGAGCAGTTCTTC. This sequence joins TRBV7-2 and TRBJ2-1, with 8 bases fitting TRBD1. J was trimmed by 6 bases and V by 4 bases; bases with no gene match: 2. Looked up from germline, CDR1 is SGHTA and CDR2 is FQGNSA. The length of the CDR3 is 13 residues.

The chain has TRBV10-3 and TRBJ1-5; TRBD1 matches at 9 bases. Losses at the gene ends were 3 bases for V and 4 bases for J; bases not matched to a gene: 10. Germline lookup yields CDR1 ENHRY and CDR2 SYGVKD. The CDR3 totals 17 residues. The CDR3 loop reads CAISDHTGGIENQPQHF. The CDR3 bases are TGTGCCATCAGTGATCACACAGGGGGCATTGAGAATCAGCCCCAGCATTTT.

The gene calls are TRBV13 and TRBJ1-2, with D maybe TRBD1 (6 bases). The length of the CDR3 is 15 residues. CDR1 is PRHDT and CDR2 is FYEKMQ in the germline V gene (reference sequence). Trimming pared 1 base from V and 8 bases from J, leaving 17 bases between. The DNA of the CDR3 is TGTGCCAGCAGCTTAGCGGGCTCACCAGGGGACGGCTACACCTTC. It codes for CASSLAGSPGDGYTF.

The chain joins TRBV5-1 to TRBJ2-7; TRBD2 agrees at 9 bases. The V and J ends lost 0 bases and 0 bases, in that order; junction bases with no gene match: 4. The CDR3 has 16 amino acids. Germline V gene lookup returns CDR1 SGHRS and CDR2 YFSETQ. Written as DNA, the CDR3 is TGCGCCAGCAGCTTGGGAGGACTAGCGAACTCCTACGAGCAGTACTTC. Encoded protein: CASSLGGLANSYEQYF. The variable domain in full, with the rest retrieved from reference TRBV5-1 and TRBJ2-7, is KAGVTQTPRYLIKTRGQQVTLSCSPISGHRSVSWYQQTPGQGLQFLFEYFSETQRNKGNFPGRFSGRQFSNSRSEMNVSTLELGDSALYLCASSLGGLANSYEQYFGPGTRLTVT.

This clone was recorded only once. The CDR3 loop is CASSSTGYHEQYF. The CDR3, as DNA: TGTGCCAGCAGCTCCACAGGGTACCACGAGCAGTACTTC. This chain uses TRBV7-2 with TRBJ2-7, with D maybe TRBD1 (6 bases). The length of the CDR3 is 13 residues. Trimming removed 4 bases at V and 5 bases at J, with 12 bases between. Germline V gene lookup returns CDR1 SGHTA and CDR2 FQGNSA.

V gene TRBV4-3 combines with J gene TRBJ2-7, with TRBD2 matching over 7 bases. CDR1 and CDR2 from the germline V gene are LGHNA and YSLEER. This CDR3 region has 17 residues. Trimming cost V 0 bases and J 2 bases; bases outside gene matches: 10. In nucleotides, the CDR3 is TGCGCCAGCAGCCAAGAGATTAGTAGCGGGTCAGCCTACGAGCAGTACTTC. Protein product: CASSQEISSGSAYEQYF.

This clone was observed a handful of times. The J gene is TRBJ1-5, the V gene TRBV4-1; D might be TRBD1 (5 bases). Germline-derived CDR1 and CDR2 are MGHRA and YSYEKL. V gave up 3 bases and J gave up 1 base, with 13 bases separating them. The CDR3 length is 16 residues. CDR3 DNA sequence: TGCGCCAGCAGCCAGGGGTTTCAGGGCAGCAATCAGCCCCAGCATTTT. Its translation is CASSQGFQGSNQPQHF.

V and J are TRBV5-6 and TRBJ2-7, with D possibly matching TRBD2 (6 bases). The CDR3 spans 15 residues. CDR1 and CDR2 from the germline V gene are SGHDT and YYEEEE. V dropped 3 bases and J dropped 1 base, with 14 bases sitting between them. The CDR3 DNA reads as TGTGCCAGCAGCTCTCCCGGGGGTGGGTCCTACGAGCAGTACTTC. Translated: CASSSPGGGSYEQYF.

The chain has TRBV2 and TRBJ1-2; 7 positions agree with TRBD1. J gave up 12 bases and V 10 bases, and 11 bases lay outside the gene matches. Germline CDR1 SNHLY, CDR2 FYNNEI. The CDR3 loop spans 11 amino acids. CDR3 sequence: CATSRQGVNTF. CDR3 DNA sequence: TGTGCCACATCTCGACAGGGAGTGAACACCTTC.

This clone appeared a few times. The CDR3 DNA follows: TGTGCCAGCAGTTCTCAGGGGACGGCCCCATACGAGCAGTACTTC. It is translated as CASSSQGTAPYEQYF. V and J are TRBV6-1 and TRBJ2-7; D is possibly TRBD1 (6 bases). The CDR3 is made up of 15 amino acids. The germline V gene encodes CDR1 MNHNS and CDR2 SASEGT. Trimming shortened V by 5 bases and J by 4 bases, and 18 bases separated the two germline ends.

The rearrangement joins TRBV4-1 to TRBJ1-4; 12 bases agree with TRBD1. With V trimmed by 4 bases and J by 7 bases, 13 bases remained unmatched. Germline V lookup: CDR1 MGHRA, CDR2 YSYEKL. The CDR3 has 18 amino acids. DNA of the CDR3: TGCGCCAGCAGCCTAACGCCGGGACAGGGGGCCTTGGGTGAAAAACTGTTTTTT. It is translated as CASSLTPGQGALGEKLFF.

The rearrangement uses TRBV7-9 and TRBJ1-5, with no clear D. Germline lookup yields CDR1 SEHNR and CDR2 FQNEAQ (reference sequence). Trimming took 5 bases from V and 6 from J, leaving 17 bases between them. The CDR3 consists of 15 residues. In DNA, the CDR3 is TGTGCCAGCAGCGCCGGGATTGCCTTAAGTCAGCCCCAGCATTTT. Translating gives CASSAGIALSQPQHF. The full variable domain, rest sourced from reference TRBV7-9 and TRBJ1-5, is DTGVSQNPRHKITKRGQNVTFRCDPISEHNRLYWYRQTLGQGPEFLTYFQNEAQLEKSRLLSDRFSAERPKGSFSTLEIQRTEQGDSAMYLCASSAGIALSQPQHFGDGTRLSIL.

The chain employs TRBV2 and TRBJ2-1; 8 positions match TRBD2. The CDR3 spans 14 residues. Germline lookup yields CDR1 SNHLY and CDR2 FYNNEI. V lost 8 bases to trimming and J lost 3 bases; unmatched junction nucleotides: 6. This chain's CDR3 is CASDRGRNYNEQFF. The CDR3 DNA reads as TGTGCCAGCGACCGCGGGAGGAACTACAATGAGCAGTTCTTC. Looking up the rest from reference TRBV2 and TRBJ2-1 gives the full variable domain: EPEVTQTPSHQVTQMGQEVILRCVPISNHLYFYWYRQILGQKVEFLVSFYNNEISEKSEIFDDQFSVERPDGSNFTLKIRSTKLEDSAMYFCASDRGRNYNEQFFGPGTRLTVL.